The sequence of this TCR beta chain was determined in a study of neurological immune-mediated disorders. Overall study results and limits: None of the features examined (clinical or MRI) was associated with the multiple sclerosis repertoire cluster.

Unsorted libraries were generated from 2 million PBMCs. These cells had been stored in RNAlater at -80 C. MiXCR was run by TCRdb on the 5' RACE reads, yielding one entry per CDR3 protein. The sample records about 32,000 distinct CDR3 sequences, 3% to 4.5% being singletons. On this clonotype: The antigen remains undetermined.

The CDR3 totals 14 residues. Germline V CDR1 and CDR2: MNHEY, SVGAGI. Trimming stripped 3 bases from V and 11 bases from J, with 19 bases between. Input material: PBMCs. The J gene is TRBJ1-1, the V gene TRBV6-5, with D perhaps TRBD1 (6 bases). This TCR was recovered from a man in his thirties or forties with multiple sclerosis. The CDR3 DNA is TGTGCCAGCAGTTATCAGGTGGCGGCAGGGGTCGCTTTCTTT. The encoded protein is CASSYQVAAGVAFF.